This T cell receptor beta chain was sequenced in a study of T cells in Graves' hyperthyroidism and ophthalmopathy. Findings and limits, study-wide: Onset of ophthalmopathy came a median approximately 6 months after the model predicted it.

An absence of ophthalmopathy progression within 18 months meant stable Graves' hyperthyroidism. The CDR3 regions of TCR beta were amplified from RNA transcripts. The TCR CDR3 first-round RT-PCR relied on the HTBI primer set. TCRdb fed the multiplex PCR reads into MiXCR, producing one record per CDR3 protein. The sample carries hundreds of thousands of distinct CDR3 sequences, approximately 15% recorded once. V gave up 3 bases and J gave up 1 base, with 9 bases separating them. Per germline, CDR1 MGHRA and CDR2 YSYEKL. This CDR3 is built from 14 residues. This clonotype was observed many times. Antigen specificity is unknown.

The TCR comes from a woman younger than 45 with Graves' hyperthyroidism. Sequenced sample: blood. The chain uses TRBV4-1 and TRBJ1-2; no reliable D call. The CDR3 nucleotides are TGCGCCAGCAGCCAGGAGACCTATAACTATGGCTACACCTTC. Translation: CASSQETYNYGYTF.